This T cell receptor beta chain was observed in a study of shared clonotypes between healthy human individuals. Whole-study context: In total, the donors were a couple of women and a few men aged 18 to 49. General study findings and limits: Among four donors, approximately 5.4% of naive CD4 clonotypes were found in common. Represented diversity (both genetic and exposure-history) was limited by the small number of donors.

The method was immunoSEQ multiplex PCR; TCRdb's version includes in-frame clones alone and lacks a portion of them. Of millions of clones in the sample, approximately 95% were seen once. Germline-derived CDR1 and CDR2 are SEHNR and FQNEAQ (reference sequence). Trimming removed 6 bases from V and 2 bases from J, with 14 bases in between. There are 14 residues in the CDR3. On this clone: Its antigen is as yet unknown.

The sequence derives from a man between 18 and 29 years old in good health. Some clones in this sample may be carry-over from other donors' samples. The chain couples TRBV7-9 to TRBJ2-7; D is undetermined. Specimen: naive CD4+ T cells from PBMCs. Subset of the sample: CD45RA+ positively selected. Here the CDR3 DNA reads TGTGCCAGCAGTGCAAGAGGAGCTACCTACGAGCAGTACTTC. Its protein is CASSARGATYEQYF.